The clone carrying this T cell receptor (beta chain) was counted a few times. Unmatched junction bases numbered 5, after V lost 3 bases and J lost 4 bases. From germline, CDR1 is MDHEN and CDR2 SYDVKM. The CDR3 is 14 residues long. The data are from a study of blood T cells in healthy people across ages. For the second PCR, which ran for roughly 6 to 12 cycles, a sample-barcoded 5' primer and a J-beta primer mix were used. TCRdb analysed the 5' RACE reads with MiXCR anew, one entry per CDR3 protein. The repertoire holds about a million distinct CDR3 sequences, with roughly half as singletons. The TCR comes from a woman in her fifties or sixties in good health. The chain uses TRBV28 and TRBJ2-7, with 8 bases aligning to TRBD1. The specimen sequenced was blood. The CDR3 DNA sequence: TGTGCCAGCAGTTTCCGCAGGGGGCGGTACGAGCAGTACTTC. This codes for CASSFRRGRYEQYF.